This T cell receptor beta chain was observed in a study of regulatory T cells in long-lasting Graves disease. Arm-PCR of CDR3 regions and iRepertoire HTBI primers were the basis on which TCR beta libraries were built. TCRdb re-called the multiplex PCR reads through MiXCR, storing one row per CDR3 protein. The data contain roughly 500,000 distinct CDR3 sequences, approximately 23% of them singletons. Overall study findings and caveats: TRBV28, TRBJ1-2 and TRBJ2-5 emerged as the favored segments in persistent disease.

A note on this clonotype: What it binds is not known.

Described time point: persistent/refractory GD, antithyroid drugs over 5 years with positive TRAb. The authors made the TCR library using RNA they extracted from PBMCs. Germline CDR1 is PRHDT and CDR2 is FYEKMQ (reference sequence). The V end was cut by 2 bases, the J end by 6 bases, with 14 bases between. The CDR3 has 14 amino acids. The TCR was taken from a female donor with Graves disease. The sequences come from peripheral blood mononuclear cells (PBMCs), collected when the disease was refractory, from a patient treated with antithyroid drugs. The chain employs TRBV13 and TRBJ2-7, with a tentative D call TRBD2 (6 bases). For the CDR3, the DNA is TGTGCCAGCAGCTTAATCGGGAGCCCTGCCGAGCAGTACTTC. The encoded protein is CASSLIGSPAEQYF.